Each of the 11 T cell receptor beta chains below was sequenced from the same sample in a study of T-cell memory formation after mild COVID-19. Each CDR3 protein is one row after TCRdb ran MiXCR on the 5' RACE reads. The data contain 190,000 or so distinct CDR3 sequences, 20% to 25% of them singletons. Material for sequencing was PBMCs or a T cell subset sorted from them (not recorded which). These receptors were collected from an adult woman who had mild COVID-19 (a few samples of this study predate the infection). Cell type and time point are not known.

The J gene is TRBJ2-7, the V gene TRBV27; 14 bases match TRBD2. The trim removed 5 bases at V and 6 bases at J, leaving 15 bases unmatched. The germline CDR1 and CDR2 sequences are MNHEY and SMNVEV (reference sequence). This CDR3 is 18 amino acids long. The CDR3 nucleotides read TGTGCCAGCAGTCTAGGACTAGCGGGGGGCCCCTGGCCTGCCGAGCAGTACTTC. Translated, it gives CASSLGLAGGPWPAEQYF.

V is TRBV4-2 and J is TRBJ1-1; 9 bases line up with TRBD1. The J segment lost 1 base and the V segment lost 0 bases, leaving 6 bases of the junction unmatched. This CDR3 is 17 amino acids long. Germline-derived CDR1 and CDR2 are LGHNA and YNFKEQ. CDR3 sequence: CASSQDPGTGRNTEAFF. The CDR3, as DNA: TGTGCCAGCAGCCAAGACCCCGGGACAGGGAGGAACACTGAAGCTTTCTTT.

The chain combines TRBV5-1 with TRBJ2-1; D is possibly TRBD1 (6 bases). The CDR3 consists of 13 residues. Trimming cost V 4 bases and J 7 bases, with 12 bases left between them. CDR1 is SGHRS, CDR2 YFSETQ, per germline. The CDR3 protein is CASSGGWANEQFF. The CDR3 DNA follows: TGCGCCAGCAGCGGGGGCTGGGCGAATGAGCAGTTCTTC. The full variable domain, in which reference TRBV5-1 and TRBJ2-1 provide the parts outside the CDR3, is KAGVTQTPRYLIKTRGQQVTLSCSPISGHRSVSWYQQTPGQGLQFLFEYFSETQRNKGNFPGRFSGRQFSNSRSEMNVSTLELGDSALYLCASSGGWANEQFFGPGTRLTVL.

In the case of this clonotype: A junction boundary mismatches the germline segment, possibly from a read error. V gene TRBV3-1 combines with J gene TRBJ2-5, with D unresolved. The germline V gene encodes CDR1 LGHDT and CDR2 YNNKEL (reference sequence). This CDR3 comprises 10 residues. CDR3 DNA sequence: TGTGCCAGCAGCCAAGGGACCCAGTACTTC. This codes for CASSQGTQYF.

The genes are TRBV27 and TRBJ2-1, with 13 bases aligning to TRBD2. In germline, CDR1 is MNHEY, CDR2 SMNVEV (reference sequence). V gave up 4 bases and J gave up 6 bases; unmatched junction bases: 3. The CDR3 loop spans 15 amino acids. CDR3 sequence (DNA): TGTGCCAGCAGTTCAGGGACTAGCGGGGTCAATGAGCAGTTCTTC. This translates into CASSSGTSGVNEQFF.

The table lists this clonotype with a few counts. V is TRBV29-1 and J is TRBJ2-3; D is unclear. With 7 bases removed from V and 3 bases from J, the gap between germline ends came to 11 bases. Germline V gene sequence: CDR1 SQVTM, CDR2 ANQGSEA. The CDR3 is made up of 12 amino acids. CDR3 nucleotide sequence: TGCAGCGCCCTAATCTATACAGATACGCAGTATTTT. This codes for CSALIYTDTQYF.

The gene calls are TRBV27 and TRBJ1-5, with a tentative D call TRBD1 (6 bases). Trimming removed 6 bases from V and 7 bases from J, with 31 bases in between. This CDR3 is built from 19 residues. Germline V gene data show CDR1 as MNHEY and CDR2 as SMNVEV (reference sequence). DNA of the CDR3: TGTGCCAGCAGCCCCTCTTATCAGGACAGTGTACTCGGGTACCAGCCCCAGCATTTT. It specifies CASSPSYQDSVLGYQPQHF.

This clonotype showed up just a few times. The CDR3 here is CAIRDSISEAFF. CDR3 nucleotides: TGTGCCATCAGGGACAGTATTTCTGAAGCTTTCTTT. The V gene is TRBV10-3, the J gene TRBJ1-1; D may be TRBD1 (6 bases). The CDR3 covers 12 residues. The germline V gene has CDR1 ENHRY and CDR2 SYGVKD. V lost 6 bases, J lost 6 bases, and 11 bases lay in between.

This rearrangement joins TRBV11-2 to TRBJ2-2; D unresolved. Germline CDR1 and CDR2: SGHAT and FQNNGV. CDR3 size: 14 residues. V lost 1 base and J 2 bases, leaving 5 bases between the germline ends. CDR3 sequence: CASSLGHNTGELFF. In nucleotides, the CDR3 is TGTGCCAGCAGCTTAGGACACAACACCGGGGAGCTGTTTTTT.

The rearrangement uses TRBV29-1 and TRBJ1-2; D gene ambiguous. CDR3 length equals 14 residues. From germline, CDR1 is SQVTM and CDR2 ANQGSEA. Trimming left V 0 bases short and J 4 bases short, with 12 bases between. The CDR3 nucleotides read TGCAGCGTTGAAGATCTGGGAAAGACCTATGGCTACACCTTC. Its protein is CSVEDLGKTYGYTF. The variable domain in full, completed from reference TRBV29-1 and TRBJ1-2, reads SAVISQKPSRDICQRGTSLTIQCQVDSQVTMMFWYRQQPGQSLTLIATANQGSEATYESGFVIDKFPISRPNLTFSTLTVSNMSPEDSSIYLCSVEDLGKTYGYTFGSGTRLTVV.

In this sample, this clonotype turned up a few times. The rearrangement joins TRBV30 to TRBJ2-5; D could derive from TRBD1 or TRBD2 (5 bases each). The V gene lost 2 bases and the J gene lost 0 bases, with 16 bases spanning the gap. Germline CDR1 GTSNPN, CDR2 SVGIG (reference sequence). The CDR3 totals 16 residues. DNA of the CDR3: TGTGCCTGGAGTCGCGACAGTTGGGGGTACCAAGAGACCCAGTACTTC. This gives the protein CAWSRDSWGYQETQYF.